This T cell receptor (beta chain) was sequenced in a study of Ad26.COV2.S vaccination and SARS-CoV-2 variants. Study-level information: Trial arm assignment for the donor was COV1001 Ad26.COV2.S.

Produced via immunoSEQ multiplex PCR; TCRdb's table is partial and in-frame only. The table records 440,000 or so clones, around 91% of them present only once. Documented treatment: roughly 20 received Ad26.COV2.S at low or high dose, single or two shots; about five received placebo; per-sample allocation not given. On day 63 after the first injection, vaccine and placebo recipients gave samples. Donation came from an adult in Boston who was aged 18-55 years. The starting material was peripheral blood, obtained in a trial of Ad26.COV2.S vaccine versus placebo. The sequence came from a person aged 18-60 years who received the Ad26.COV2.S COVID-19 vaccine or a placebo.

DNA for the CDR3: TGTGCCAGCAGCCTCAGCGGGGCGGGAGATCACGAGCAGTACTTC. Translating it yields CASSLSGAGDHEQYF. This sequence joins TRBV11-2 and TRBJ2-7, with 7 bases that match TRBD2. The germline CDR1 and CDR2 sequences are SGHAT and FQNNGV. V lost 5 bases to trimming and J lost 5 bases; unmatched junction nucleotides: 12. The CDR3 is 15 residues long.